Presented here are 3 T cell receptor beta chains from one specimen sequenced in a study of control samples from healthy donors and cancer patients. Clones were sequenced by immunoSEQ multiplex PCR, and TCRdb holds only the in-frame ones, with some missing. The data contain fewer than 150,000 clones, roughly 90% of them singletons. The sequenced sample was blood. The receptors stem from a woman aged 18-29 years in good health.

V and J are TRBV7-9 and TRBJ2-7; D is perhaps TRBD1 (7 bases). Germline V gene sequence: CDR1 SEHNR, CDR2 FQNEAQ (reference sequence). The CDR3 consists of 14 residues. V was cut by 4 bases and J by 1 base, with 11 bases left in between. CDR3 protein: CASSSQGRSYEQYF. For the CDR3, the DNA is TGTGCCAGCAGCTCACAGGGGAGGTCCTACGAGCAGTACTTC.

The chain is built from TRBV6-2 or TRBV6-3 and TRBJ2-5, with D hard to call. The CDR3 runs to 12 residues. Trimming pared 5 bases from V and 6 bases from J, leaving 10 bases between. The germline V gene has CDR1 MNHEY and CDR2 SVGEGT. The CDR3 DNA follows: TGTGCCAGCAGTGGACCGCAGCAGACCCAGTACTTC. Translated: CASSGPQQTQYF.

The chain employs TRBV19 and TRBJ2-6; D possibly corresponds to TRBD1 (6 bases). The CDR3 has 14 residues. The V gene's germline CDR1 is LNHDA and CDR2 SQIVND (reference sequence). V lost 3 bases and J 4 bases, leaving 7 bases between the germline ends. The CDR3 DNA is TGTGCCAGTAGTATGGGGGCAGGGGCCAACGTCCTGACTTTC. As protein: CASSMGAGANVLTF.